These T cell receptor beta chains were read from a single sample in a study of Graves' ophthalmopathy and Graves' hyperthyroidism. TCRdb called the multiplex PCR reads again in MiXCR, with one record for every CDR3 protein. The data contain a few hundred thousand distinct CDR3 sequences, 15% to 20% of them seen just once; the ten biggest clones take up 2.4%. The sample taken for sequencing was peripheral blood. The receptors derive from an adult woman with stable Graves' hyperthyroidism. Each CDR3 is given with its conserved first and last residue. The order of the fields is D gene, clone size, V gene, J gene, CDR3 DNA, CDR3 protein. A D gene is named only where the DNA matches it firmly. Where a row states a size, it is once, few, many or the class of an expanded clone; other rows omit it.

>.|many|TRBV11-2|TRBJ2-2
TGTGCCAGCAGCTTAGGGGTAGCGCAGAACACCGGGGAGCTGTTTTTT
CASSLGVAQNTGELFF
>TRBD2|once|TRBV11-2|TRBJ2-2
TGTGCCAGCAGCTCACTAGCGGGAGGTAACATCGGGGAGCTGTTTTTT
CASSSLAGGNIGELFF
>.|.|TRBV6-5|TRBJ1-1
TGTGCCAGCAGTTACGCAGGGGAAGGATTGGGTGAAGCTTTCTTT
CASSYAGEGLGEAFF
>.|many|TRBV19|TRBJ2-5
TGTGCCAGTAGGGCCGGCGGTAGCGGAACTAAAGAGACCCAGTGCTTC
CASRAGGSGTKETQCF
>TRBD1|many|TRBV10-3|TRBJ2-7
TGTGCCATGGGATCAGGGGGCGAGCAGTACTTC
CAMGSGGEQYF
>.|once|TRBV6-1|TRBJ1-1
TGTGCCAGCAGTGAGACACGACAGAACACTGAAGCTTTCTTT
CASSETRQNTEAFF
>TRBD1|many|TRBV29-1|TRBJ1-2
TGCAGCGTTAAGGACAGGTCCGTCCTGGGCTACACCTTC
CSVKDRSVLGYTF
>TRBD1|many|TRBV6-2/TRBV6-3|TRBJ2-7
TGTGCCAGCAGTTACTCCCGGGACAGGGGCTACGAGCAGTACTTC
CASSYSRDRGYEQYF
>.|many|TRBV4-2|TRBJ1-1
TGTGCCAGCAGCCAAGATTTGTGGGACACCGAAGCTTTCTTT
CASSQDLWDTEAFF
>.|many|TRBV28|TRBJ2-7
TGTGCCAGCAGTTACTACAGGGGGGGTTACGAGCAGTACTTC
CASSYYRGGYEQYF
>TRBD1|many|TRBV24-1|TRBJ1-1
TGTGCCACCAGGAAGGGGGCGACTACTGAAGCTTTCTTT
CATRKGATTEAFF
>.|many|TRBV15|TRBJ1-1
TGTGCCACCAGCAGAGATACGGCCCGCCTGAACACTGAAGCTTTCTTT
CATSRDTARLNTEAFF
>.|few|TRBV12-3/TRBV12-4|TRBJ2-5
TGTGCCAGCAGCCCAGGGGCCCCTGGGGAGACCCAGTACTTC
CASSPGAPGETQYF
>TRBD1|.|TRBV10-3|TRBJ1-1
TGTGCCATCAGTGAGTCTCGGACAGGGGGTGACACTGAAGCTTTCTTT
CAISESRTGGDTEAFF
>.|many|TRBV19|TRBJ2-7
TGTGCCAGTAGTATACAAAGGGGTAGCGACGAGCAGTACTTC
CASSIQRGSDEQYF
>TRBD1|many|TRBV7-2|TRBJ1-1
TGTGCCAGCAGCTTTGACAGGGGCGGGACTGAAGCTTTCTTT
CASSFDRGGTEAFF
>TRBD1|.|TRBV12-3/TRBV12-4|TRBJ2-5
TGTGCCAGCAGTGACAGGGCCGTTAAGACCCGGTACTTC
CASSDRAVKTRYF
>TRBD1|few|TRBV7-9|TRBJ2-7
TGTGCCAGCAGTCGCCCGGGACAGGGATACGAGCAGTACTTC
CASSRPGQGYEQYF
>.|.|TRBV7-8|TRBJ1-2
TGTGCCAGCAGCTTAAGGACGAGCTATGAGGGCTACACCTTC
CASSLRTSYEGYTF
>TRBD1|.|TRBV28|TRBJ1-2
TGTGCCAGCAACAGGGGGCGCGGCTATGGCTACACCTTC
CASNRGRGYGYTF
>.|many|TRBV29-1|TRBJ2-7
TGCAGCGTTGAAGAGGACATAACCTACGAGCAGTACTTC
CSVEEDITYEQYF
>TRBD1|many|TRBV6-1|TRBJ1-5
TGTGCCAGCAAGGTCTCCGGACAGGGGGATACTCAGCCCCAGCATTTT
CASKVSGQGDTQPQHF
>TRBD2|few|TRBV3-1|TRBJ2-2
TGTGCCAGCAGCCAAGGCGGGAGTATCGCCGGGGAGCTGTTTTTT
CASSQGGSIAGELFF
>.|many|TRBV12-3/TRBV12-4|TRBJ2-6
TGTGCCAGCGGATCTCAGGCGGGGGCGACTCCTGGGGCCAACGTCCTGACTTTC
CASGSQAGATPGANVLTF
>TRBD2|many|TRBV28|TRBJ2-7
TGTGCCAGCAGTTATCAAATTAGACTAGCGGGTCGGGCCTCCTACGAGCAGTACTTC
CASSYQIRLAGRASYEQYF
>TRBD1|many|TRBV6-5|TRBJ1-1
TGTGCCAGCATTTGGACAGGGGGCCCGAACACTGAAGCTTTCTTT
CASIWTGGPNTEAFF
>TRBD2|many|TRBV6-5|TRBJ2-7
TGTGCCAGCAGTTACACCGGGGTAGCGGGATCTCTCTACGAGCAGTACTTC
CASSYTGVAGSLYEQYF
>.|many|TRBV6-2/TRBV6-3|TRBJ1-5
TGTGCCAGCAGCACCAATATCAGCCCCCAGCATTTT
CASSTNISPQHF
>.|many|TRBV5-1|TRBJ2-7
TGTGCCAGCAGCTTAGGGCCGGGGAGCTACGAGCAGTACTTC
CASSLGPGSYEQYF
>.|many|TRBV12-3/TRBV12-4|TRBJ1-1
TGTGCCAGCAGTTCGAGGGTCTTGAACACTGAAGCTTTCTTT
CASSSRVLNTEAFF
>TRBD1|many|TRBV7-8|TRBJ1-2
TGTGCCAGCAGCGTAGGGACAGGGAGGGGCTATGGCTACACCTTC
CASSVGTGRGYGYTF
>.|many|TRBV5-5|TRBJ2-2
TGTGCCAGCAGCTTCCTGACAGTGAACACCGGGGAGCTGTTTTTT
CASSFLTVNTGELFF
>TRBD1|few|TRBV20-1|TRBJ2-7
TGCAGTGCTGGCCGGGACAGGGCCGAGCAGTACTTC
CSAGRDRAEQYF
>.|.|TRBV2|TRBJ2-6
TGTGCCAGCAGTGAAGGCGGGACATCGCTCTGGGGGGCCAACGTCCTGACTTTC
CASSEGGTSLWGANVLTF
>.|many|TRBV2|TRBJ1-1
TGTGCCAGCAGGGGGGGAGGCAATGAAGCTTTCTTT
CASRGGGNEAFF
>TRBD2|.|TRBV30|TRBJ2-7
TGTGCCTTGACTAGCGGGAGGCGAGAGCAGTACTTC
CALTSGRREQYF